Each of the 6 T cell receptor beta chains below was sequenced from the same sample in a study of beta chain features in type 1 diabetes. All of the isolated RNA was reverse transcribed, so expressed TCRB transcripts were sequenced. The assay was immunoSEQ multiplex PCR, and TCRdb's table has in-frame clones only and misses some. The sample lists 200,000 to 250,000 clones, 55% to 70% occurring once. The sequencing input was naive CD4+ T cells from blood. The receptors were sampled from a man younger than 40 in good health.

The rearrangement joins TRBV6-4 to TRBJ2-5; no clear D gene. The CDR3 is 10 residues long. V was cut by 9 bases and J by 5 bases, with 7 bases left in between. The germline CDR1 and CDR2 sequences are MRHNA and SNTAGT. The CDR3 DNA follows: TGTGCCAGACACGCGGAGACCCAGTACTTC. This codes for CARHAETQYF.

V and J are TRBV19 and TRBJ2-7, with D perhaps TRBD2 (5 bases). In germline, CDR1 is LNHDA, CDR2 SQIVND (reference sequence). CDR3 length: 15 amino acids. V was pared by 9 bases and J by 3 bases, with 21 bases between. This CDR3 reads CASREGGLGSYEQYF. CDR3 in DNA: TGTGCCAGCAGAGAGGGTGGCCTGGGGAGCTACGAGCAGTACTTC.

This clone was counted a few times. Here the CDR3 DNA reads TGTGCCTGGACACTTAGGGGGGAGAGTGGCTACACCTTC. Its translation: CAWTLRGESGYTF. The V call is TRBV30, the J call TRBJ1-2; maybe TRBD1 (6 bases). Germline V gene lookup returns CDR1 GTSNPN and CDR2 SVGIG (reference sequence). The V end lost 4 bases, the J end lost 7 bases, and 16 bases lay between the germline ends. The CDR3 consists of 13 residues.

This chain uses TRBV2 with TRBJ1-1, with 7 bases that match TRBD1. The germline gives CDR1 SNHLY, CDR2 FYNNEI. J gave up 4 bases and V 6 bases, and 5 bases lay outside the gene matches. The CDR3 covers 13 residues. In DNA form, the CDR3 reads TGTGCCAGCAGGACAGGGTGGGGCACTGAAGCTTTCTTT. It translates to CASRTGWGTEAFF.

The CDR3 coding sequence is TGTGCCAGCAACCAAGCCGTGGGCAGGTACAATGAGCAGTTCTTC. Protein sequence: CASNQAVGRYNEQFF. The J gene is TRBJ2-1, the V gene TRBV28, with D unclear. The CDR3 totals 15 residues. Germline CDR1 reads MDHEN; CDR2 reads SYDVKM. V lost 7 bases and J 4 bases, leaving 17 bases between the germline ends. The full variable domain, its missing parts supplied by reference TRBV28 and TRBJ2-1, is DVKVTQSSRYLVKRTGEKVFLECVQDMDHENMFWYRQDPGLGLRLIYFSYDVKMKEKGDIPEGYSVSREKKERFSLILESASTNQTSMYLCASNQAVGRYNEQFFGPGTRLTVL.

This sequence joins TRBV30 and TRBJ2-7, with 9 nucleotides matching TRBD1. The CDR3 is made up of 15 amino acids. CDR1 GTSNPN and CDR2 SVGIG come from the germline V gene (reference sequence). The ends lost 3 bases at V and 0 bases at J; junction bases unmatched: 6. The CDR3 sequence is CAWRPPGQGSYEQYF. CDR3 nucleotide sequence: TGTGCCTGGAGGCCACCGGGACAGGGCTCCTACGAGCAGTACTTC.